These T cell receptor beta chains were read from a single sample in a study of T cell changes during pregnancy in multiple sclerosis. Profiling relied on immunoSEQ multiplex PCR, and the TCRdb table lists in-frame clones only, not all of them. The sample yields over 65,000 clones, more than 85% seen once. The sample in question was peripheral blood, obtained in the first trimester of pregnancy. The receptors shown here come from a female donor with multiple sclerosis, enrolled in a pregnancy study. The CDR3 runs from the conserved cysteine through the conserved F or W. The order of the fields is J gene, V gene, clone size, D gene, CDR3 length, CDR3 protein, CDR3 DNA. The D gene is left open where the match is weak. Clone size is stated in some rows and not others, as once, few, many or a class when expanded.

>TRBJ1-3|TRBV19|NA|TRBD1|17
CASSPAGGGINGNTIYF
TGTGCCAGTAGTCCCGCAGGGGGTGGAATAAATGGAAACACCATATATTTT
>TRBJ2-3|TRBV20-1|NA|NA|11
CSAGAGDTQYF
TGCAGTGCAGGGGCTGGAGATACGCAGTATTTT
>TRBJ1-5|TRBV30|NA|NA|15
CAWTTFGGSRQPQHF
TGTGCCTGGACCACCTTTGGGGGGTCAAGGCAGCCCCAGCATTTT
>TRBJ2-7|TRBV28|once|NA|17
CASSHLGGGQVNYEQYF
TGTGCCAGCAGTCACCTTGGCGGGGGACAGGTCAACTACGAGCAGTACTTC
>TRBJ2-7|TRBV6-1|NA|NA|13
CASRSGQSYEQYF
TGTGCCAGCAGGAGTGGACAGTCCTACGAGCAGTACTTC
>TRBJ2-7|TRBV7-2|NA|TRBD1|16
CASSRPGQGIPYEQYF
TGTGCCAGCAGCCGACCAGGACAGGGGATACCCTACGAGCAGTACTTC
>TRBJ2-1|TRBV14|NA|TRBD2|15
CASSQWGGRRNEQFF
TGTGCCAGCAGCCAATGGGGCGGGAGGCGAAATGAGCAGTTCTTC
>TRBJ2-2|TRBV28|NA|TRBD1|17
CASSPLDRGLRTGELFF
TGTGCCAGCAGTCCCCTGGACAGGGGGCTTCGCACCGGGGAGCTGTTTTTT
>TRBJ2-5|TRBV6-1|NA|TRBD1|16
CASSEVPGQGQETQYF
TGTGCCAGCAGTGAAGTCCCGGGACAGGGGCAAGAGACCCAGTACTTC
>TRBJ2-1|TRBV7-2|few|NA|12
CASSPLGGEQFF
TGTGCCAGCAGCCCACTAGGAGGTGAGCAGTTCTTC
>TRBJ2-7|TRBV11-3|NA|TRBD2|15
CASSRSGGLADEQYF
TGTGCCAGCAGCCGTTCGGGGGGACTAGCCGACGAGCAGTACTTC
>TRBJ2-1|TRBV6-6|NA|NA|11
CASSYQDEQFF
TGTGCCAGCAGTTACCAGGATGAGCAGTTCTTC
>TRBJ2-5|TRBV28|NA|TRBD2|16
CASSLRREGLAAPQYF
TGTGCCAGCAGTTTGCGGAGGGAGGGACTAGCGGCTCCCCAGTACTTC
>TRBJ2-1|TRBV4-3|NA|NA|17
CASSQVPVLRGYNEQFF
TGCGCCAGCAGCCAAGTCCCGGTCCTAAGGGGCTACAATGAGCAGTTCTTC
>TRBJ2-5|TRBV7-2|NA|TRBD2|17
CASSLVEASGRARTQYF
TGTGCCAGCAGCTTAGTGGAGGCTAGCGGGAGGGCCAGGACCCAGTACTTC
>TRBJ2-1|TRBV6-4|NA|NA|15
CASSEEAGRMSEQFF
TGTGCCAGCAGTGAGGAGGCAGGGAGGATGAGTGAGCAGTTCTTC
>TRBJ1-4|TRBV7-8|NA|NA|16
CASSPRSGRTNEKLFF
TGTGCCAGCAGCCCGAGGTCCGGGAGGACTAATGAAAAACTGTTTTTT
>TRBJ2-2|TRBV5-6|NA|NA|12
CASSLYTGELFF
TGTGCCAGCAGTCTGTACACCGGGGAGCTGTTTTTT
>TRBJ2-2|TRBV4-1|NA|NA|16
CASSRLPQGLAGELFF
TGCGCCAGCAGCCGACTCCCACAGGGTTTGGCCGGGGAGCTGTTTTTT
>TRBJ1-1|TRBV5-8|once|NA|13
CASSVRGNTEAFF
TGTGCCAGCAGCGTCAGGGGTAACACTGAAGCTTTCTTT
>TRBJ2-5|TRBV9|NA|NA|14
CASSVGQVQETQYF
TGTGCCAGCAGCGTGGGGCAGGTCCAAGAGACCCAGTACTTC
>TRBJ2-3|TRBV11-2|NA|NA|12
CASSWGPDTQYF
TGTGCCAGCAGCTGGGGGCCAGATACGCAGTATTTT
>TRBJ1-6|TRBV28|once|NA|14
CASSLRGYNSPLHF
TGTGCCAGCAGTTTGAGGGGGTATAATTCACCCCTCCACTTT
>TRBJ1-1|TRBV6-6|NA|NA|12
CASSYGDTEAFF
TGTGCCAGCAGTTATGGAGACACTGAAGCTTTCTTT
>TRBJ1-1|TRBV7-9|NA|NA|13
CASSFRESTEAFF
TGTGCCAGCAGCTTCCGGGAGTCCACTGAAGCTTTCTTT
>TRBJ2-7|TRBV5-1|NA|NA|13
CASSTRQSYEQYF
TGCGCCAGCAGCACCAGACAGTCCTACGAGCAGTACTTC
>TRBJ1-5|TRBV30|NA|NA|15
CAWSVPGASNQPQHF
TGTGCCTGGAGTGTACCAGGGGCCAGCAATCAGCCCCAGCATTTT
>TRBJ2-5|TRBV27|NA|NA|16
CASSYRRGGYSETQYF
TGTGCCAGCAGCTATCGTCGAGGGGGATACTCGGAGACCCAGTACTTC
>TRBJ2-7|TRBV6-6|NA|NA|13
CASSSVAPAEQYF
TGTGCCAGCAGTTCCGTGGCCCCTGCCGAGCAGTACTTC
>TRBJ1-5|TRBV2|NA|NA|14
CASSDEDSNQPQHF
TGTGCCAGCAGTGATGAGGATAGCAATCAGCCCCAGCATTTT
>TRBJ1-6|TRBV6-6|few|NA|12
CASSSSRIPLHF
TGTGCCAGCAGTTCCTCGAGAATACCCCTCCACTTT
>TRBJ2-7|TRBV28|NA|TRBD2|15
CASSLRTSGSYEQYF
TGTGCCAGCAGTTTAAGGACTAGCGGGAGCTACGAGCAGTACTTC
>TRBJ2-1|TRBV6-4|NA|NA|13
CASSDPSSFEQFF
TGTGCCAGCAGTGATCCCTCTAGCTTTGAGCAGTTCTTC
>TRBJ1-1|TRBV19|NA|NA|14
CASSPRGYNTEAFF
TGTGCCAGTAGTCCCAGGGGATACAACACTGAAGCTTTCTTT
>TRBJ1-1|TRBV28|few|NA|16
CASSINHLSRDTEAFF
TGTGCCAGCAGCATAAATCATCTCTCTCGGGACACTGAAGCTTTCTTT